These 10 T cell receptor beta chains were all obtained from the same sample, sequenced in a study of T cells in Graves' hyperthyroidism and ophthalmopathy. Authors of the study amplified TCR beta CDR3 regions from RNA transcripts. The HTBI primer set was used in a first-round RT-PCR of the TCR CDR3. MiXCR, run by TCRdb on the multiplex PCR reads, gives a single entry per CDR3 protein. This sample has fewer than 750,000 distinct CDR3 sequences; under 15% occur once, and the top ten carry 4% to 5.5%. The sample comprised blood. The receptors here all came from a woman in her 40s with Graves' ophthalmopathy.

There are many counts of this clonotype. This chain joins TRBV12-3 or TRBV12-4 and TRBJ1-1; perhaps TRBD1 as D (5 bases). The CDR3 runs to 14 residues. Trimming cost V 4 bases and J 2 bases, with 11 bases left between them. CDR3 DNA: TGTGCCAGCAGTTCTCAGGGACTCAACACTGAAGCTTTCTTT. Encoded protein: CASSSQGLNTEAFF.

This clonotype was seen a handful of times. The CDR3 ends on some other residue instead of the conserved phenylalanine or tryptophan, so this is likely a read error. This sequence joins TRBV19 and TRBJ1-3; D ambiguous. The CDR3 totals 16 residues. The germline V and J ends were trimmed by 6 bases and 0 bases, with 15 bases remaining between them. Per germline, CDR1 LNHDA and CDR2 SQIVND (reference sequence). CDR3: CASRPAEHSSGNTIYL. For the CDR3, the DNA is TGTGCCAGTAGACCCGCAGAGCACTCCTCTGGAAACACCATATATCTT.

This clonotype was counted ten times or more. V gene TRBV3-1 combines with J gene TRBJ1-1; D might be TRBD1 (5 bases). Germline V gene lookup returns CDR1 LGHDT and CDR2 YNNKEL (reference sequence). This CDR3 is built from 13 residues. Trimming removed 8 bases from V and 9 bases from J, with 19 bases in between. The CDR3 here is CASAYRSDPKAFF. DNA for the CDR3: TGTGCCAGCGCTTACAGGTCCGACCCGAAAGCTTTCTTT.

This clonotype was recorded at least ten times. The rearrangement links TRBV19 to TRBJ2-5; a possible D gene is TRBD2 (5 bases). The germline V and J ends were trimmed by 9 bases and 5 bases, with 16 bases remaining between them. This CDR3 region has 13 residues. Germline V lookup: CDR1 LNHDA, CDR2 SQIVND (reference sequence). CDR3 sequence reads: CASQRGSSETQYF. The CDR3 nucleotides read TGTGCCAGCCAGAGAGGGAGTAGCGAGACCCAGTACTTC.

V and J are TRBV12-3 or TRBV12-4 and TRBJ1-5; tentative D call: TRBD1 (5 bases). V lost 4 bases and J lost 10, with 14 bases in between. The CDR3 sequence is 13 residues long. CDR3 amino acids: CASSSRDFPPQHF. The CDR3 coding sequence is TGTGCCAGCAGTTCACGGGACTTTCCACCCCAGCATTTT.

The chain combines TRBV7-2 with TRBJ2-5; 9 nucleotides align to TRBD1. Germline loops: CDR1 SGHTA, CDR2 FQGNSA. V shed 2 bases, J shed 5 bases, and the junction held 9 bases outside the gene matches. The CDR3 is made up of 16 amino acids. The CDR3 DNA reads as TGTGCCAGCAGCTTACAAGGGACAGGGCGAGGGGAGACCCAGTACTTC. Its translation: CASSLQGTGRGETQYF.

This clonotype was counted at least ten times. The rearrangement joins TRBV28 to TRBJ1-1; tentative D call: TRBD1 (5 bases). The CDR3 is 14 residues long. Per the germline V gene, CDR1 is MDHEN and CDR2 is SYDVKM. The V and J ends lost 2 bases and 8 bases respectively, with 15 bases between them. The CDR3 region has the DNA TGTGCCAGCAGTTTACTAGAGTACCGGGGCGAAGCTTTCTTT. It translates to CASSLLEYRGEAFF.

This clonotype was counted at least ten times. This chain joins TRBV19 and TRBJ1-3; tentatively, D is TRBD1 (5 bases). Germline loops: CDR1 LNHDA, CDR2 SQIVND (reference sequence). The CDR3 consists of 14 residues. Trimming took 4 bases from V and 3 from J, leaving 10 bases between them. CDR3 loop: CASSTQGSGNTIYF. CDR3 nucleotides: TGTGCCAGTAGTACGCAGGGAAGTGGAAACACCATATATTTT. Filled out from reference TRBV19 and TRBJ1-3, the complete variable domain reads DGGITQSPKYLFRKEGQNVTLSCEQNLNHDAMYWYRQDPGQGLRLIYYSQIVNDFQKGDIAEGYSVSREKKESFPLTVTSAQKNPTAFYLCASSTQGSGNTIYFGEGSWLTVV.

Points on this clonotype: Just one base apart from a much larger clone, this may be a read error. This chain connects TRBV20-1 to TRBJ2-5; D gene uncertain. The CDR3 extends over 16 amino acids. Germline V CDR1 and CDR2: DFQATT, SNEGSKA (reference sequence). Here the CDR3 DNA reads TGCAGTGCTAGACCTCATATGGCAGGTCAACAAGAGACCCAGCACTTC. This sequence encodes CSARPHMAGQQETQHF.

This clonotype occurred many times. J is TRBJ2-5 and V is TRBV11-2, with a tentative D call TRBD2 (6 bases). This CDR3 comprises 13 residues. Germline-derived CDR1 and CDR2 are SGHAT and FQNNGV. V lost 5 bases and J 12 bases, leaving 19 bases between the germline ends. The CDR3 region is CASSIAGGIIKYF. In DNA, the CDR3 is TGTGCCAGCAGCATCGCCGGGGGTATCATAAAGTACTTC. Looking up the rest from reference TRBV11-2 and TRBJ2-5 gives the full variable domain: EAGVAQSPRYKIIEKRQSVAFWCNPISGHATLYWYQQILGQGPKLLIQFQNNGVVDDSQLPKDRFSAERLKGVDSTLKIQPAKLEDSAVYLCASSIAGGIIKYFGPGTRLLVL.